This TCR beta chain is drawn from a study of blood T cell repertoires in COVID-19. Enrolled during active infection, Seattle patients were then followed longitudinally. This CDR3 region has 15 residues. From germline, CDR1 is SEHNR and CDR2 FQNEAQ (reference sequence). Trimming took 1 base from V and 8 from J, leaving 17 bases between them. This clone has only a few counts. Authors' data handling: How many nucleated cells were present was estimated from reference gene primer amplification. Sequencing used immunoSEQ multiplex PCR; TCRdb keeps in-frame clones, though not all of them. V and J calls and clone size are as listed in that table; D and trimming were resolved from the DNA. The data contain about 87,000 clones, roughly 91% of them singletons.

The sample taken for sequencing was peripheral blood. The chain combines TRBV7-9 with TRBJ1-2; unclear D gene. This sequence was found in a man younger than 30 with COVID-19, enrolled during active disease. The chain's CDR3 is CASSLGGGRSGGYTF. In DNA form, the CDR3 reads TGTGCCAGCAGCTTAGGAGGAGGGAGGAGCGGGGGCTACACCTTC.